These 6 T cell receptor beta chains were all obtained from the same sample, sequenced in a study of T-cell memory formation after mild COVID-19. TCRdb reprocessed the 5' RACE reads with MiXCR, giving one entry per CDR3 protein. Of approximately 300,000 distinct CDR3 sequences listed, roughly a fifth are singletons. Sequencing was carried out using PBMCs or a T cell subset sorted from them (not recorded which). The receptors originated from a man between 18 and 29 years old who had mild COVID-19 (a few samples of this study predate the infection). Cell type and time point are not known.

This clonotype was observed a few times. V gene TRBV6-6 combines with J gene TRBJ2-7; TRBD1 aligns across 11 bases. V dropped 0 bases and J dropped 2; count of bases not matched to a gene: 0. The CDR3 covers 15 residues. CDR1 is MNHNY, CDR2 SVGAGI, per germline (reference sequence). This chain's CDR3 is CASSYSGQGAYEQYF. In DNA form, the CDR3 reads TGTGCCAGCAGTTACTCGGGACAGGGGGCCTACGAGCAGTACTTC.

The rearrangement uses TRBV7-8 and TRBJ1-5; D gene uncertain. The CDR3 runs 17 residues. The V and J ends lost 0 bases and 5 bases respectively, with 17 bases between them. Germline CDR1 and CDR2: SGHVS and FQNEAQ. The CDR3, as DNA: TGTGCCAGCAGCTTAGCACGGAGAGGACGAGGGCATCAGCCCCAGCATTTT. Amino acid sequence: CASSLARRGRGHQPQHF.

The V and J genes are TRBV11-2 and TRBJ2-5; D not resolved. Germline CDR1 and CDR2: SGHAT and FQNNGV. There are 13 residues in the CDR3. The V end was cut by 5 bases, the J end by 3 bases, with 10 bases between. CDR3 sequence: CASSAFVEETQYF. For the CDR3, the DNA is TGTGCCAGCAGCGCGTTTGTGGAAGAGACCCAGTACTTC.

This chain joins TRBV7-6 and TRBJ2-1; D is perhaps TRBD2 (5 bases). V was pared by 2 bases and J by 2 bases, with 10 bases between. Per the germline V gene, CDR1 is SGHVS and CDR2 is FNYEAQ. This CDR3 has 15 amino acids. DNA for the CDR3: TGTGCCAGCAGCTTAACCGGGGAGACCTACAATGAGCAGTTCTTC. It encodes CASSLTGETYNEQFF.

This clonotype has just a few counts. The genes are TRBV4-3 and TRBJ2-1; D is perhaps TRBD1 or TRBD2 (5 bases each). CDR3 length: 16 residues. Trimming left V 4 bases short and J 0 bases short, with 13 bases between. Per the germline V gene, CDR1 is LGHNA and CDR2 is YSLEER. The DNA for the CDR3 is TGCGCCAGCAGCCCCCAGAGGGGTATCTCCTACAATGAGCAGTTCTTC. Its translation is CASSPQRGISYNEQFF.

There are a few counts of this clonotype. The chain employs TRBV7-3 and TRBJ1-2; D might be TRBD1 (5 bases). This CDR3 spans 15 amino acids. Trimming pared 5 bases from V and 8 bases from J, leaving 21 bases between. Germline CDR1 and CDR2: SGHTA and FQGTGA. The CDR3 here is CASSPTEPGVGGYTF. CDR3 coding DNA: TGTGCCAGCAGCCCCACGGAACCGGGGGTCGGGGGCTACACCTTC.